The 21 T cell receptor beta chains presented below share a single source sample, sequenced in a study of shared clonotypes between healthy human individuals. Profiled with immunoSEQ multiplex PCR; TCRdb holds only in-frame clones, not every one. The sample holds roughly 2,500,000 clones, 90% to 95% seen once. Sequencing was performed on naive CD4+ T cells from PBMCs. Subset specified: CD45RA+ positively selected. The receptors were gathered from a man aged 18 to 29 in good health. Some clones in this sample may be carry-over from other donors' samples.

The chain couples TRBV10-2 to TRBJ2-5; 9 nucleotides line up with TRBD1. Germline V CDR1 and CDR2: WSHSY, SAAADI. The CDR3 contains 15 residues. V shed 8 bases and J 5 bases; nucleotides not matched to a gene: 12. CDR3 sequence reads: CASSARTGDRETQYF. The CDR3 DNA is TGCGCCAGCTCGGCGCGGACAGGGGATAGGGAGACCCAGTACTTC.

The chain uses TRBV7-9 and TRBJ2-7; 8 bases match TRBD1. With V trimmed by 2 bases and J by 4 bases, 10 bases remained unmatched. Germline V gene sequence: CDR1 SEHNR, CDR2 FQNEAQ (reference sequence). The CDR3 is 16 residues long. CDR3 loop: CASSLLRSGQEYEQYF. As DNA, the CDR3 is TGTGCCAGCAGCTTATTGAGGTCGGGACAGGAGTACGAGCAGTACTTC.

This rearrangement joins TRBV18 to TRBJ2-3; D might be TRBD1 (7 bases). The V end lost 3 bases, the J end lost 3 bases, and 22 bases lay between the germline ends. The CDR3 has 18 residues. Germline-derived CDR1 and CDR2 are KGHSH and LQKENI. The CDR3 protein is CASSPRGTGSTNTDTQYF. The DNA for the CDR3 is TGTGCCAGCTCACCCAGGGGGACCGGGAGTACGAATACAGATACGCAGTATTTT.

This clone has just one count. The chain joins TRBV28 to TRBJ2-4, with 11 bases that match TRBD2. Germline trimming cut 3 bases from V and 5 bases from J; bases unmatched to any gene: 6. The CDR3 extends over 16 amino acids. Germline-derived CDR1 and CDR2 are MDHEN and SYDVKM. The CDR3 coding sequence is TGTGCCAGCAGTTTGCTAGCGGGAGGTTCTGAAAACATTCAGTACTTC. This codes for CASSLLAGGSENIQYF.

The chain couples TRBV5-6 to TRBJ2-7; tentative D call: TRBD2 (6 bases). CDR1 is SGHDT and CDR2 is YYEEEE in the germline V gene. V was pared by 4 bases and J by 3 bases, with 14 bases between. The CDR3 runs to 14 residues. CDR3 sequence: CASSAGTGGYEQYF. CDR3 nucleotide sequence: TGTGCCAGCAGCGCCGGCACCGGGGGCTACGAGCAGTACTTC.

The chain combines TRBV4-1 with TRBJ2-7; 8 nucleotides line up with TRBD2. The germline gives CDR1 MGHRA, CDR2 YSYEKL. V was clipped by 1 base and J by 1 base; unmatched bases: 6. The CDR3 extends over 16 amino acids. CDR3 sequence (DNA): TGCGCCAGCAGCCAAGGAATTAGCGGGATGTCCTACGAGCAGTACTTC. Residues: CASSQGISGMSYEQYF.

The rearrangement uses TRBV6-6 and TRBJ2-7, with D perhaps matching TRBD2 (5 bases). Germline values: CDR1 MNHNY, CDR2 SVGAGI (reference sequence). This CDR3 has 16 amino acids. Trimming pared 5 bases from V and 0 bases from J, leaving 17 bases between. The CDR3: CASSPEDKRYSYEQYF. The DNA of the CDR3 is TGTGCCAGCAGTCCGGAGGATAAGCGGTACTCCTACGAGCAGTACTTC.

The CDR3 nucleotides are TGTGCCAGCAGCTTGGACAGAGGAAACACCATATATTTT. Its translation is CASSLDRGNTIYF. The genes are TRBV5-6 and TRBJ1-3; D not certain. CDR1 SGHDT and CDR2 YYEEEE come from the germline V gene. The CDR3 loop spans 13 amino acids. V dropped 0 bases and J dropped 4 bases, with 5 bases sitting between them.

This sequence joins TRBV28 and TRBJ1-4, with no clear D. The germline CDR1 and CDR2 sequences are MDHEN and SYDVKM. The CDR3 spans 12 residues. V was shortened by 7 bases and J by 7 bases, with 10 bases between the two germline ends. Written as DNA, the CDR3 is TGTGCCAGCAATACGAGTGGTGAAAAACTGTTTTTT. Protein: CASNTSGEKLFF.

This clone was counted only a few times. The genes are TRBV6-1 and TRBJ2-5; D perhaps matches TRBD1 (6 bases). Looked up from germline, CDR1 is MNHNS and CDR2 is SASEGT. The CDR3 is made up of 16 amino acids. The V and J ends lost 4 bases and 2 bases respectively, with 17 bases between them. CDR3 coding DNA: TGTGCCAGCAGTGTGGCAGGGGCTTGGATTCAAGAGACCCAGTACTTC. The encoded protein is CASSVAGAWIQETQYF.

CDR3: CASSLEAGGQKEQYF. CDR3 sequence (DNA): TGTGCCAGCAGCTTAGAGGCGGGAGGGCAAAAGGAGCAGTACTTC. V and J are TRBV7-9 and TRBJ2-7; TRBD2 agrees at 9 bases. The CDR3 runs to 15 residues. Germline V gives CDR1 SEHNR, CDR2 FQNEAQ (reference sequence). The V and J ends lost 1 base and 7 bases, in that order; junction bases with no gene match: 8.

The chain combines TRBV7-8 with TRBJ1-1, with D uncertain. V lost 2 bases to trimming and J lost 8 bases, with 12 bases between them. Germline V CDR1 and CDR2: SGHVS, FQNEAQ. The CDR3 is 13 residues long. This CDR3 reads CASSLLHSGEAFF. For the CDR3, the DNA is TGTGCCAGCAGCTTACTACACAGTGGGGAAGCTTTCTTT. The variable domain in full, with the rest retrieved from reference TRBV7-8 and TRBJ1-1, is GAGVSQSPRYKVAKRGQDVALRCDPISGHVSLFWYQQALGQGPEFLTYFQNEAQLDKSGLPSDRFFAERPEGSVSTLKIQRTQQEDSAVYLCASSLLHSGEAFFGQGTRLTVV.

This sequence joins TRBV7-2 and TRBJ2-1, with 7 bases identical to TRBD1. The ends lost 3 bases at V and 10 bases at J; junction bases unmatched: 9. The CDR3 sequence is 14 residues long. The V gene's germline CDR1 is SGHTA and CDR2 FQGNSA. The CDR3 DNA sequence: TGTGCCAGCAGCTTGGACAGGTGGGGCGGGGAGCAGTTCTTC. This gives the protein CASSLDRWGGEQFF.

Notes on this clone: The same CDR3 arises from other DNA sequences in this sample as well. The gene calls are TRBV7-3 and TRBJ2-3; D is undetermined. This CDR3 comprises 14 residues. Germline-derived CDR1 and CDR2 are SGHTA and FQGTGA. Trimming cost V 1 base and J 1 base, with 6 bases left between them. Here the CDR3 DNA reads TGTGCCAGCAGCTTAAGCGGTCGCACAGATACGCAGTATTTT. It codes for CASSLSGRTDTQYF.

The DNA for the CDR3 is TGTGCCAGCAGTTCCGCAGACCTGAACACTGAAGCTTTCTTT. It yields the protein CASSSADLNTEAFF. This chain connects TRBV6-6 to TRBJ1-1; D gene uncertain. The germline V gene has CDR1 MNHNY and CDR2 SVGAGI (reference sequence). The CDR3 has 14 residues. V lost 4 bases and J lost 0, with 9 bases in between.

This clone was counted ten times or more. The V gene is TRBV10-3, the J gene TRBJ1-2; 9 positions match TRBD1. CDR3 size: 17 residues. Trimming at V came to 4 bases and at J to 6 bases, leaving 15 bases not matched to a gene. Germline CDR1 ENHRY, CDR2 SYGVKD. The CDR3 DNA reads TGTGCCATCAGTGCTAGACCGGGACAGGGAGGGGTTCATGGCTACACCTTC. Translated: CAISARPGQGGVHGYTF.

The chain recombines TRBV14 with TRBJ2-7, with 7 positions matching TRBD2. V trimming: 6 bases; J trimming: 1 base; junction bases outside the gene matches: 6. This CDR3 spans 14 amino acids. Germline V gene lookup returns CDR1 SGHDN and CDR2 FVKESK. The chain's CDR3 is CASSYGGGSYEQYF. As DNA, the CDR3 is TGTGCCAGCAGTTATGGGGGGGGTTCCTACGAGCAGTACTTC.

V and J are TRBV19 and TRBJ2-5; 7 positions match TRBD1. Germline V gives CDR1 LNHDA, CDR2 SQIVND (reference sequence). With V trimmed by 10 bases and J by 5 bases, 10 bases remained unmatched. The CDR3 spans 13 residues. The CDR3 spells CATSRGLEETQYF. The CDR3 region has the DNA TGTGCCACCTCAAGGGGGCTCGAGGAGACCCAGTACTTC.

The genes are TRBV5-1 and TRBJ2-2; TRBD1 agrees at 10 bases. The J segment lost 2 bases and the V segment lost 4 bases, leaving 5 bases of the junction unmatched. CDR1 and CDR2 (germline): SGHRS, YFSETQ. This CDR3 has 16 amino acids. The CDR3 sequence is CASSVDRGRNTGELFF. Written as DNA, the CDR3 is TGCGCCAGCAGCGTTGACAGGGGGCGAAACACCGGGGAGCTGTTTTTT.

This sequence joins TRBV7-3 and TRBJ2-7; 9 nucleotides agree with TRBD2. V shed 5 bases and J 5 bases; nucleotides not matched to a gene: 7. Germline CDR1 and CDR2: SGHTA and FQGTGA. The CDR3 contains 14 residues. The CDR3 reads CASSLSGSNHEQYF. CDR3 sequence (DNA): TGTGCCAGCAGCCTTAGCGGGAGTAACCACGAGCAGTACTTC.

The chain couples TRBV28 to TRBJ1-2, with unresolved D. The CDR3 sequence is 16 residues long. V was cut by 4 bases and J by 0 bases, with 15 bases left in between. CDR1 and CDR2 (germline): MDHEN, SYDVKM. The CDR3 loop reads CASSSPLGQANYGYTF. CDR3 sequence (DNA): TGTGCCAGCAGTTCCCCTTTGGGCCAAGCTAACTATGGCTACACCTTC.